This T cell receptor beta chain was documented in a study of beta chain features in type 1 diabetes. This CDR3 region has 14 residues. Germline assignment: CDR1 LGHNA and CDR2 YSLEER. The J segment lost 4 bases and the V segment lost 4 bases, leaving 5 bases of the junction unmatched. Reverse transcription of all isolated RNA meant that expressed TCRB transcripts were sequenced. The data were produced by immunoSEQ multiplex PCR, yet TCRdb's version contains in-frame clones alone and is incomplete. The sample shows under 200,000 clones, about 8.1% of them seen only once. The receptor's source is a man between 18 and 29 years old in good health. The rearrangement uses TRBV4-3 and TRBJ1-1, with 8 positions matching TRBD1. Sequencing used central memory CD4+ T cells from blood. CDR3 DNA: TGCGCCAGCAGCCTACAACAGGGGGGCACTGAAGCTTTCTTT. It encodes CASSLQQGGTEAFF.